This T cell receptor beta chain was obtained from a study of T cell responses to AZD1222 COVID-19 vaccine. Findings and caveats of the study: Dominant at 160-218 and 743-854, vaccine-associated CD4 TCRs also spanned spike. Just six people given AZD1222 tested seropositive at baseline. Clonal diversity was possibly underestimated, and the donors were mostly white British, with more females.

This CDR3 contains 14 residues. Per the germline V gene, CDR1 is WNHNN and CDR2 is SYGVQD (reference sequence). Trimming left V 2 bases short and J 2 bases short, with 8 bases between. Comments on this clone: The antigen remains undetermined.

Timing groups of about 4 and about 12 weeks for second doses were pooled. Repertoires were generated with immunoSEQ multiplex PCR, while TCRdb's copy carries only in-frame clones and drops some. Seen here are around 190,000 clones, 90% to 95% observed once, and the top ten hold over 1.5%. The sequencing used peripheral blood, collected 28 days after the second AZD1222 dose. The V call is TRBV10-1, the J call TRBJ2-3, with D hard to call. This clonotype originated in an adult who received the AZD1222 COVID-19 vaccine. CDR3 in amino acids: CASSERDHTDTQYF. In nucleotides, the CDR3 is TGCGCCAGCAGTGAGAGAGACCACACAGATACGCAGTATTTT.